The 20 T cell receptor beta chains reported below all come from one sample, sequenced in a study of blood T cell repertoires in COVID-19. Measured with immunoSEQ multiplex PCR; TCRdb has only the in-frame clones, and not every one. There are roughly 300,000 clones in the sample; 85% to 90% occur only once, and about 4.2% lies in the top ten. Sequencing input: PBMCs or T cells enriched from blood (not recorded which). The source of these receptors is a young man who had recovered from COVID-19.

This chain joins TRBV9 and TRBJ2-7; TRBD2 is a possible D gene (5 bases). CDR3 length equals 14 residues. The V end lost 3 bases, the J end lost 2 bases, and 12 bases lay between the germline ends. Germline CDR1 is SGDLS and CDR2 is YYNGEE. The DNA for the CDR3 is TGTGCCAGCAGCGCAACCAGCGGCACCTACGAGCAGTACTTC. This sequence encodes CASSATSGTYEQYF.

The V call is TRBV18, the J call TRBJ1-4, with D maybe TRBD1 (6 bases). The ends were cut back, 3 bases at V and 7 bases at J, with 9 bases in the middle. From germline, CDR1 is KGHSH and CDR2 LQKENI. The CDR3 extends over 13 amino acids. The CDR3 DNA sequence: TGTGCCAGCTCACCCGCCAGGGGTGAAAAACTGTTTTTT. This sequence encodes CASSPARGEKLFF.

The V gene is TRBV19, the J gene TRBJ2-7, with 9 positions matching TRBD1. Per germline, CDR1 LNHDA and CDR2 SQIVND (reference sequence). The junction had 5 bases not matched to a gene; V was cut back by 3 bases and J by 2 bases. This CDR3 contains 15 residues. DNA of the CDR3: TGTGCCAGTAGTATTGAAGGACAGGGGCCCTACGAGCAGTACTTC. Translated, it gives CASSIEGQGPYEQYF.

This clone has just a few counts. The CDR3 DNA reads as TGTGCCACCAGCAGGGGACAGGGGGCCTTTGAGCAGTACTTC. Its translation is CATSRGQGAFEQYF. V and J are TRBV15 and TRBJ2-7, with 12 bases aligning to TRBD1. V lost 3 bases, J lost 7 bases, and 4 bases stayed unmatched. CDR1 and CDR2 (germline): LNHNV, YYDKDF (reference sequence). There are 14 residues in the CDR3.

This clone occurred once. The chain has TRBV20-1 and TRBJ1-1; TRBD1 might be the D (6 bases). Per the germline V gene, CDR1 is DFQATT and CDR2 is SNEGSKA (reference sequence). The CDR3 consists of 11 residues. V was clipped by 0 bases and J by 12 bases, with 11 bases between them. CDR3 nucleotide sequence: TGCAGTGCTAGAGAAGCAGGGGCGACTTTCTTT. Its protein product is CSAREAGATFF.

V and J are TRBV10-3 and TRBJ2-3, with no clear D. Germline CDR1 reads ENHRY; CDR2 reads SYGVKD. V was trimmed by 4 bases and J by 6 bases, leaving 14 bases between them. This CDR3 comprises 14 residues. This chain's CDR3 is CAISVKQFADTQYF. The CDR3 DNA reads TGTGCCATCAGTGTCAAACAGTTTGCGGATACGCAGTATTTT.

The rearrangement links TRBV11-2 to TRBJ1-2; the match to TRBD1 covers 8 bases. Trimming at V came to 1 base and at J to 7 bases, leaving 5 bases not matched to a gene. CDR1 is SGHAT and CDR2 is FQNNGV in the germline V gene. CDR3 size: 14 residues. This chain's CDR3 is CASSLVQGAGGYTF. The CDR3 coding sequence is TGTGCCAGCAGCTTAGTGCAGGGGGCGGGTGGCTACACCTTC.

The rearrangement uses TRBV5-4 and TRBJ2-3, with D possibly being TRBD2 (5 bases). The germline V gene has CDR1 SGHNT and CDR2 YYREEE (reference sequence). The CDR3 contains 17 residues. Trimming took 4 bases from V and 0 from J, leaving 18 bases between them. The CDR3 coding sequence is TGTGCCAGCAGCCCGCAGCCGGGAACCTCTAGCACAGATACGCAGTATTTT. Protein product: CASSPQPGTSSTDTQYF. The variable domain in full, completed from reference TRBV5-4 and TRBJ2-3, reads ETGVTQSPTHLIKTRGQQVTLRCSSQSGHNTVSWYQQALGQGPQFIFQYYREEENGRGNFPPRFSGLQFPNYSSELNVNALELDDSALYLCASSPQPGTSSTDTQYFGPGTRLTVL.

V is TRBV7-9 and J is TRBJ1-1, with TRBD1 matching 7 bases. The CDR3 runs to 15 residues. Per germline, CDR1 SEHNR and CDR2 FQNEAQ (reference sequence). V lost 3 bases, J lost 6 bases, and 10 bases stayed unmatched. DNA for the CDR3: TGTGCCAGCAGCTTTGCGCAGGGGGGCCGGCCTGAAGCTTTCTTT. Its protein is CASSFAQGGRPEAFF.

The chain employs TRBV6-5 and TRBJ1-3; 9 nucleotides align to TRBD1. CDR3 length: 14 residues. Germline lookup yields CDR1 MNHEY and CDR2 SVGAGI. The V segment lost 5 bases and the J segment 3 bases; nucleotides outside the gene matches: 2. The CDR3 bases are TGTGCCAGCAGTACAGGGGGCGGTGGAAACACCATATATTTT. Translating it yields CASSTGGGGNTIYF.

V is TRBV12-3 or TRBV12-4 and J is TRBJ2-5; weak D call: TRBD2 (5 bases). Trimming removed 5 bases at V and 7 bases at J, with 11 bases between. There are 12 residues in the CDR3. In DNA, the CDR3 is TGTGCCAGCAGTCCCGGACTGGGGACCCAGTACTTC. Translating it yields CASSPGLGTQYF.

The chain is built from TRBV7-8 and TRBJ2-5; tentatively, D is TRBD1 (6 bases). This CDR3 is 15 amino acids long. Germline V gene data show CDR1 as SGHVS and CDR2 as FQNEAQ. Trimming cost V 4 bases and J 4 bases, with 16 bases left between them. CDR3 residues: CASSWEGGWGETQYF. As DNA, the CDR3 is TGTGCCAGCAGCTGGGAAGGGGGATGGGGAGAGACCCAGTACTTC.

The chain combines TRBV4-1 with TRBJ2-7; maybe TRBD1 (5 bases). The length of the CDR3 is 16 residues. CDR1 is MGHRA and CDR2 is YSYEKL in the germline V gene. With 1 base removed from V and 0 bases from J, the gap between germline ends came to 13 bases. CDR3 nucleotide sequence: TGCGCCAGCAGCCAAGCCTTCAGGGTGATCTCCTACGAGCAGTACTTC. It yields the protein CASSQAFRVISYEQYF.

The rearrangement links TRBV24-1 to TRBJ2-3; 10 bases are shared with TRBD1. From germline, CDR1 is KGHDR and CDR2 SFDVKD. V lost 5 bases, J lost 0 bases, and 7 bases stayed unmatched. The CDR3 covers 17 residues. CDR3: CATSGYGDRGSTDTQYF. The CDR3 region has the DNA TGTGCCACCAGTGGTTATGGGGACAGGGGAAGCACAGATACGCAGTATTTT.

V is TRBV29-1 and J is TRBJ2-5, with D perhaps matching TRBD2 (5 bases). Germline lookup yields CDR1 SQVTM and CDR2 ANQGSEA. The V end was cut by 6 bases, the J end by 2 bases, with 16 bases between. CDR3 size: 14 residues. This CDR3 is CSVPIGRGQETQYF. The DNA of the CDR3 is TGCAGCGTCCCTATCGGCCGCGGGCAAGAGACCCAGTACTTC.

Concerning this clone: This sample also contains other DNA sequences that code for the same CDR3. The V call is TRBV30, the J call TRBJ1-5; D gene unclear. The CDR3 contains 13 residues. In germline, CDR1 is GTSNPN, CDR2 SVGIG (reference sequence). Trimming removed 0 bases from V and 2 bases from J, with 5 bases in between. The CDR3 sequence is CAWSVSGNQPQHF. The CDR3 region has the DNA TGTGCCTGGAGTGTATCAGGCAATCAGCCCCAGCATTTT.

About this clone itself: Additional DNA sequences in this sample encode the identical CDR3. The rearrangement uses TRBV5-1 and TRBJ2-7; 9 positions agree with TRBD2. The germline V gene encodes CDR1 SGHRS and CDR2 YFSETQ. Losses at the gene ends were 4 bases for V and 0 bases for J; bases not matched to a gene: 2. This CDR3 has 14 amino acids. CDR3 residues: CASSLSGSSYEQYF. The DNA for the CDR3 is TGCGCCAGCAGCCTTAGCGGGAGCTCCTACGAGCAGTACTTC.

This clone is a singleton in its sample. V gene TRBV5-1 combines with J gene TRBJ2-3; 10 positions match TRBD2. The CDR3 runs 18 residues. After removal of 0 bases from V and 3 bases from J, the junction contained 10 bases not matched to a gene. The germline gives CDR1 SGHRS, CDR2 YFSETQ. CDR3 sequence reads: CASSLGTSGYTLTDTQYF. DNA for the CDR3: TGCGCCAGCAGCTTGGGGACTAGCGGCTATACACTTACAGATACGCAGTATTTT.

The J gene is TRBJ1-3, the V gene TRBV6-5; D is uncertain. Germline V gives CDR1 MNHEY, CDR2 SVGAGI. Trimming took off 6 bases at V and 4 bases at J, with 10 bases between the two ends. This CDR3 comprises 13 residues. DNA of the CDR3: TGTGCCAGCAGCCCCGGCGGAGGAAACACCATATATTTT. It yields the protein CASSPGGGNTIYF.

The chain combines TRBV19 with TRBJ1-4; D remains ambiguous. Germline V gene lookup returns CDR1 LNHDA and CDR2 SQIVND (reference sequence). This CDR3 is built from 13 residues. The V end lost 1 base, the J end lost 4 bases, and 4 bases lay between the germline ends. CDR3 protein: CASSIVRNEKLFF. The CDR3 DNA reads TGTGCCAGTAGTATAGTCCGTAATGAAAAACTGTTTTTT.